This T cell receptor (beta chain) is from a study of blood T cell repertoires in COVID-19. CDR1 is MDHEN, CDR2 SYDVKM, per germline. CDR3 length: 16 residues. V shed 6 bases and J 8 bases; nucleotides not matched to a gene: 13. Produced via immunoSEQ multiplex PCR; TCRdb's table is partial and in-frame only. The sample yields some 270,000 clones, around nine tenths seen once. The chain joins TRBV28 to TRBJ2-1; the match to TRBD2 covers 10 bases. This receptor was identified in a woman in her fifties or sixties who had recovered from COVID-19. Sequences were obtained from PBMCs or T cells enriched from blood (not recorded which). CDR3 in DNA: TGTGCCAGCAGATCAAAGCGGGAGGGCCGTTATGATGAGCAGTTCTTC. Amino acids: CASRSKREGRYDEQFF.